This T cell receptor beta chain was obtained from a study of OX40 agonist ivuxolimab in advanced cancers. Overall study context: Dose-escalation patients were diagnosed with hepatocellular carcinoma, melanoma, renal cell cancer or head and neck cancer. Broader study findings: No antigen was identified for the clonally expanded peripheral T cells.

Data came from immunoSEQ multiplex PCR; TCRdb stores just in-frame clones and leaves some out. This sample has tens of thousands of clones, with roughly 87% found just once. The CDR3 runs to 14 residues. The germline V gene encodes CDR1 SGDLS and CDR2 YYNGEE. Between the trimmed V and J ends, which lost 3 bases and 8 bases, there was a span of 18 bases. This clone was seen a few times. Its antigen is currently unknown. This receptor was obtained from an adult with an advanced solid tumor such as melanoma, head and neck, liver or kidney cancer. The material sequenced was CD4+ or CD8+ T cells sorted from blood, taken in a trial of the OX40 agonist ivuxolimab. The rearrangement links TRBV9 to TRBJ2-7, with D tentatively TRBD1 or TRBD2 (5 bases each). CDR3 region: CASSARDAEGKQYF. The DNA of the CDR3 is TGTGCCAGCAGCGCCCGGGACGCCGAGGGCAAGCAGTACTTC. The full variable domain, rest sourced from reference TRBV9 and TRBJ2-7, is DSGVTQTPKHLITATGQRVTLRCSPRSGDLSVYWYQQSLDQGLQFLIQYYNGEERAKGNILERFSAQQFPDLHSELNLSSLELGDSALYFCASSARDAEGKQYFGPGTRLTVT.